These T cell receptor beta chains were read from a single sample in a study of T cell repertoires in cytomegalovirus infection. TCRdb re-derived calls from the reads in MiXCR, one entry per CDR3 protein. The sample includes around 740,000 distinct CDR3 sequences, under 40% of them seen just once. The sequenced sample consisted of PBMCs. These receptors were obtained from a human donor in good health (CMV status not recorded). Some clones in this sample may be carry-over from other donors' samples. Both conserved end residues are part of each CDR3.

V: TRBV9; CDR3: CASSVERASYNEQFF
V: TRBV11-2; CDR3: CASSSPLQGWKDTDTQYF
V: TRBV12-3/TRBV12-4; CDR3: CASSFSGQMIYGYPF
V: TRBV7-9; CDR3: CASSLEGTQYYEAFF
V: TRBV7-9; CDR3: CASSSRDGMSEAFF
V: TRBV2; CDR3: CATTGNEQFF
V: TRBV29-1; CDR3: CSGRDMNTEAFF
V: TRBV19; CDR3: CASSPRGGTSQPQHF
V: TRBV7-9; CDR3: CASLRGQGTDGYTF
V: TRBV7-2; CDR3: CASSLIGNYEQYF
V: TRBV19; CDR3: CASKTGGGESGQYF
V: TRBV7-2; CDR3: CASSPWLSYGYTF
V: TRBV20-1; CDR3: CSASAERGQGHQPQHF
V: TRBV27; CDR3: CPSSLLAGLPYEQYF
V: TRBV28; CDR3: CASSLSVVGPKNIQYF
V: TRBV3-1; CDR3: CASSRNPGRSSYEQYF
V: TRBV20-1; CDR3: CSAKGVQTAYEQYF
V: TRBV7-3; CDR3: CASSLGGGTTDEQFF
V: TRBV10-3; CDR3: CAISEPGTGGTYEQYF
V: TRBV7-9; CDR3: CASSSTIRTGANEQFF
V: TRBV9; CDR3: CASSVAGTGALTEAFF
V: TRBV28; CDR3: CASSSPRTSYNSPLHF
V: TRBV28; CDR3: CASRPDPQAKTYTF
V: TRBV5-6; CDR3: CASSLDRGGTYGYTF
V: TRBV7-8; CDR3: CASSPGLGYYEQYF
V: TRBV6-2/TRBV6-3; CDR3: CASSQLRQGGYYEQYF
V: TRBV12-3/TRBV12-4; CDR3: CASSYRGRYEQYF
V: TRBV28; CDR3: CATSSGTKGNQPQHF
V: TRBV2; CDR3: CASSQRFKGEPQHF
V: TRBV20-1; CDR3: CSASPGRSYNEQFF
V: TRBV2; CDR3: CASSAGQMTGYTF
V: TRBV15; CDR3: CATSRDRVQTTGYTF
V: TRBV6-6; CDR3: CASTTSLGGKTDTQYF
V: TRBV6-8; CDR3: CASRVRGGGNQPQHF
V: TRBV5-4; CDR3: CASRTGTDDTGELFF
V: TRBV7-8; CDR3: CASAFSGTYNEQFF
V: TRBV7-8; CDR3: CASSLMNGDPTYEQYF
V: TRBV19; CDR3: CASTPHWVTRSEAFF
V: TRBV7-2; CDR3: CASSRRSAGGSRVWDTQYF
V: TRBV28; CDR3: CASRNSDSYNEQFF
V: TRBV5-4; CDR3: CASSLAEAGDEQFF
V: TRBV12-3/TRBV12-4; CDR3: CASSLRDLEQFF
V: TRBV11-2; CDR3: CASSFRDRASHTEAFF
V: TRBV24-1; CDR3: CATSVVGPSGVEQFF